The 3 T cell receptor beta chains listed next were all sequenced from one sample in a study of blood T cells in healthy people across ages. With a J-beta primer mix and a sample-barcoded 5' primer, a second PCR ran roughly 6 to 12 cycles. Via MiXCR, TCRdb re-called the 5' RACE reads, giving one row per CDR3 protein. Of just over 1 million distinct CDR3 sequences listed, 45% are singletons. The source material was blood. The receptors were sampled from a woman aged 55-70 years in good health.

This clonotype has at least ten counts. The chain links TRBV29-1 to TRBJ2-5; D is ambiguous. From germline, CDR1 is SQVTM and CDR2 ANQGSEA. V gave up 5 bases and J gave up 2 bases, with 9 bases separating them. The CDR3 covers 12 residues. CDR3 sequence reads: CSVRRAQETQYF. The CDR3 DNA is TGCAGCGTTCGAAGGGCACAAGAGACCCAGTACTTC.

The rearrangement uses TRBV10-3 and TRBJ2-5; D possibly uses TRBD1 or TRBD2 (5 bases each). CDR1 and CDR2 (germline): ENHRY, SYGVKD. Trimming cost V 4 bases and J 1 base, with 16 bases left between them. This CDR3 is 16 amino acids long. The CDR3 DNA follows: TGTGCCATCAGTGGAGAGCCCACAGGAGGCCAAGAGACCCAGTACTTC. Protein sequence: CAISGEPTGGQETQYF.

The rearrangement links TRBV30 to TRBJ1-2, with 8 bases that match TRBD1. Germline loops: CDR1 GTSNPN, CDR2 SVGIG (reference sequence). Unmatched junction bases numbered 3, after V lost 5 bases and J lost 7 bases. This CDR3 comprises 11 residues. CDR3 nucleotides: TGTGCCTGGTCAACAGGGGGTGGCTACACCTTC. Residues: CAWSTGGGYTF.